The 21 T cell receptor beta chains given below trace back to one sample, sequenced in a study of T cells in Graves' hyperthyroidism and ophthalmopathy. There were TCR beta CDR3 regions amplified from RNA transcripts. First-round RT-PCR targeting the TCR CDR3 was performed with the HTBI primer set. TCRdb reprocessed the multiplex PCR reads via MiXCR and lists one record per CDR3 protein. Among 500,000 to 750,000 distinct CDR3 sequences listed, about half were seen once. Sequenced input: peripheral blood or thyroid tissue (not recorded which). The receptor source for this set is a woman aged 18-29 years with Graves' hyperthyroidism.

This clonotype was counted at least ten times. CDR3 residues: CAISESGGQGDLYEQYF. The DNA for the CDR3 is TGTGCCATCAGTGAGTCGGGCGGACAGGGGGATCTCTACGAGCAGTACTTC. V and J are TRBV10-3 and TRBJ2-7, with 10 bases identical to TRBD1. Germline CDR1 ENHRY, CDR2 SYGVKD. CDR3 length: 17 residues. J was trimmed by 3 bases and V by 0 bases; bases with no gene match: 8.

This clonotype was detected once. The chain carries TRBV5-6 and TRBJ1-1, with 8 bases aligning to TRBD1. Germline values: CDR1 SGHDT, CDR2 YYEEEE. The trim removed 1 base at V and 3 bases at J, leaving 5 bases unmatched. This CDR3 has 15 amino acids. The CDR3 is CASSLSSGGYTEAFF. The CDR3 region has the DNA TGTGCCAGCAGCTTGTCGTCAGGGGGCTACACTGAAGCTTTCTTT.

This rearrangement joins TRBV7-2 to TRBJ1-1; no clear D gene. Per the germline V gene, CDR1 is SGHTA and CDR2 is FQGNSA. The CDR3 totals 14 residues. Trimming shortened V by 8 bases and J by 5 bases, and 18 bases separated the two germline ends. CDR3 loop: CASSEWAPGTEAFF. The CDR3 nucleotides are TGTGCCAGCTCAGAATGGGCCCCCGGTACTGAAGCTTTCTTT.

This clonotype appeared a few times. This chain connects TRBV10-1 to TRBJ1-6; D is undetermined. V was shortened by 7 bases and J by 13 bases, with 17 bases between the two germline ends. Germline CDR1 and CDR2: WNHNN and SYGVQD (reference sequence). The CDR3 runs to 13 residues. CDR3 DNA: TGCGCCAGCAATGGAAAAACCGGTGGGCCCCTCCACTTT. Its protein product is CASNGKTGGPLHF.

V and J are TRBV7-9 and TRBJ2-5, with D tentatively TRBD2 (8 bases). This CDR3 comprises 13 residues. V was cut by 5 bases and J by 11 bases, with 18 bases left in between. Germline assignment: CDR1 SEHNR and CDR2 FQNEAQ (reference sequence). The CDR3 bases are TGTGCCAGCAGCAACCGACAGGGCGGGGGGCAGTACTTC. Its protein product is CASSNRQGGGQYF.

The chain carries TRBV29-1 and TRBJ2-7; D is unclear. V lost 8 bases to trimming and J lost 5 bases, with 16 bases between them. CDR1 SQVTM and CDR2 ANQGSEA come from the germline V gene. CDR3 length: 12 amino acids. The DNA for the CDR3 is TGCAGCCGTTCGGTGGAGCGCCACGAGCAGTACTTC. Protein sequence: CSRSVERHEQYF.

This clonotype was seen ten or more times. The genes are TRBV24-1 and TRBJ1-2; no definite D call. Germline V gene data show CDR1 as KGHDR and CDR2 as SFDVKD. V gave up 0 bases and J gave up 8 bases, with 12 bases separating them. The CDR3 has 14 amino acids. This CDR3 is CATSDLDGARGYTF. The DNA for the CDR3 is TGTGCCACCAGTGATTTGGACGGAGCCAGGGGCTACACCTTC.

The table lists this clonotype with many counts. The V and J genes are TRBV20-1 and TRBJ1-6; 8 bases align to TRBD1. CDR1 and CDR2 (germline): DFQATT, SNEGSKA (reference sequence). This CDR3 has 16 residues. J was trimmed by 4 bases and V by 0 bases; bases with no gene match: 5. The CDR3 DNA sequence: TGCAGTGCTAGAGATAGCAGGGGGCGATATAATTCACCCCTCCACTTT. It translates to CSARDSRGRYNSPLHF.

V and J are TRBV15 and TRBJ2-5; tentatively, D is TRBD1 or TRBD2 (5 bases each). Trimming removed 0 bases from V and 4 bases from J, with 15 bases in between. Germline V lookup: CDR1 LNHNV, CDR2 YYDKDF (reference sequence). The CDR3 loop spans 16 amino acids. CDR3 amino acids: CATSREPGRTTETQYF. The CDR3 bases are TGTGCCACCAGCAGAGAACCGGGACGTACGACAGAGACCCAGTACTTC.

Points on this clonotype: Compared with germline, one end of the junction differs, possibly owing to a read error. This chain connects TRBV29-1 to TRBJ2-6, with D unclear. The CDR3 sequence is 11 residues long. Germline V gene data show CDR1 as SQVTM and CDR2 as ANQGSEA. The CDR3 spells CSVEGLATEAF. The CDR3 nucleotides read TGCAGCGTTGAGGGGTTGGCCACTGAAGCTTTC.

This clonotype was counted at least ten times. The rearrangement uses TRBV4-3 and TRBJ2-2, with 7 bases identical to TRBD1. The length of the CDR3 is 20 residues. CDR1 is LGHNA and CDR2 is YSLEER in the germline V gene. After removal of 0 bases from V and 3 bases from J, the junction contained 16 bases not matched to a gene. The CDR3 reads CASSQDGPRTGFWDTGELFF. In DNA form, the CDR3 reads TGCGCCAGCAGCCAAGACGGTCCGAGGACAGGCTTTTGGGACACCGGGGAGCTGTTTTTT.

Worth noting for this clonotype: This could be a read error, since a much larger clone is one nucleotide away. This chain uses TRBV10-3 with TRBJ2-2; TRBD1 aligns across 9 bases. The ends lost 11 bases at V and 6 bases at J; junction bases unmatched: 13. The CDR3 is 15 residues long. Per the germline V gene, CDR1 is ENHRY and CDR2 is SYGVKD. The CDR3 region has the DNA TGTGCCGGCAGTCCAACAGGGGGCGCGGCCGGGGAGCTGTTTTTT. It yields the protein CAGSPTGGAAGELFF.

This clonotype occurred many times. This chain joins TRBV12-3 or TRBV12-4 and TRBJ1-2; TRBD1 matches 8 bases. With 2 bases clipped from V and 6 bases from J, the junction kept 5 bases outside the gene matches. This CDR3 has 14 residues. The CDR3 region has the DNA TGTGCCAGCAGTTTAAACAGGGGGGGCCATGGCTACACCTTC. This encodes CASSLNRGGHGYTF.

For this clonotype: A single base separates this from a much larger clone, so it may be a read error. V usage is TRBV12-3 or TRBV12-4 and J usage is TRBJ1-2; 7 nucleotides match TRBD1. The CDR3 totals 13 residues. This CDR3 is CANSWTGNCGYTF. DNA for the CDR3: TGTGCCAACAGTTGGACAGGCAACTGTGGCTACACCTTC.

This chain uses TRBV10-3 with TRBJ2-7, with 9 bases identical to TRBD1. V trimming: 4 bases; J trimming: 4 bases; junction bases outside the gene matches: 5. Per the germline V gene, CDR1 is ENHRY and CDR2 is SYGVKD. There are 14 residues in the CDR3. Here the CDR3 reads CAISANRGLYEQYF. In DNA form, the CDR3 reads TGTGCCATCAGTGCGAACAGGGGGCTGTACGAGCAGTACTTC.

This chain joins TRBV29-1 and TRBJ2-7; the D gene could be TRBD1 or TRBD2 (5 bases each). Trimming pared 0 bases from V and 3 bases from J, leaving 9 bases between. Germline CDR1 reads SQVTM; CDR2 reads ANQGSEA. CDR3 length: 13 amino acids. CDR3 amino acids: CSVEDRGRYEQYF. In nucleotides, the CDR3 is TGCAGCGTTGAAGATCGGGGCCGCTACGAGCAGTACTTC.

The V gene is TRBV2, the J gene TRBJ1-6; D gene unclear. CDR3 size: 12 residues. The germline V gene encodes CDR1 SNHLY and CDR2 FYNNEI. The CDR3 spells CARARSGSPLHF. CDR3 coding DNA: TGTGCTAGGGCCCGGTCGGGTTCACCCCTCCACTTT.

This chain links TRBV29-1 with TRBJ2-7; 7 nucleotides agree with TRBD2. With the DNA end fitting TRBJ2-5 better, the J assignment may be wrong. In germline, CDR1 is SQVTM, CDR2 ANQGSEA. The CDR3 covers 13 residues. In nucleotides, the CDR3 is TGCAGCGTTAGGCGTGGGGGAGGGGAGACCCAGTACTTC. Its protein is CSVRRGGGETQYF.

The chain is built from TRBV15 and TRBJ1-5; D might be TRBD1 (5 bases). The V end was cut by 8 bases, the J end by 3 bases, with 8 bases between. Germline CDR1 and CDR2: LNHNV and YYDKDF (reference sequence). The CDR3 runs 12 residues. The CDR3 nucleotides read TGTGCCACCGGGGCAGACAATCAGCCCCAGCATTTT. Amino acid sequence: CATGADNQPQHF.

The CDR3 DNA reads TGCGCCAGCACCCCGGTACCATCCTACGAGCAGTACTTC. Amino acids: CASTPVPSYEQYF. V usage is TRBV5-1 and J usage is TRBJ2-7, with no clear D. Per the germline V gene, CDR1 is SGHRS and CDR2 is YFSETQ. V dropped 6 bases and J dropped 1 base, with 11 bases sitting between them. CDR3 length: 13 residues. Filled out from reference TRBV5-1 and TRBJ2-7, the complete variable domain reads KAGVTQTPRYLIKTRGQQVTLSCSPISGHRSVSWYQQTPGQGLQFLFEYFSETQRNKGNFPGRFSGRQFSNSRSEMNVSTLELGDSALYLCASTPVPSYEQYFGPGTRLTVT.

V usage is TRBV3-1 and J usage is TRBJ2-2; TRBD1 is a possible D gene (5 bases). With 1 base removed from V and 4 bases from J, the gap between germline ends came to 7 bases. The germline gives CDR1 LGHDT, CDR2 YNNKEL (reference sequence). The CDR3 has 14 amino acids. The CDR3 reads CASSQVQGTGELFF. CDR3 DNA sequence: TGTGCCAGCAGCCAAGTTCAGGGCACCGGGGAGCTGTTTTTT.